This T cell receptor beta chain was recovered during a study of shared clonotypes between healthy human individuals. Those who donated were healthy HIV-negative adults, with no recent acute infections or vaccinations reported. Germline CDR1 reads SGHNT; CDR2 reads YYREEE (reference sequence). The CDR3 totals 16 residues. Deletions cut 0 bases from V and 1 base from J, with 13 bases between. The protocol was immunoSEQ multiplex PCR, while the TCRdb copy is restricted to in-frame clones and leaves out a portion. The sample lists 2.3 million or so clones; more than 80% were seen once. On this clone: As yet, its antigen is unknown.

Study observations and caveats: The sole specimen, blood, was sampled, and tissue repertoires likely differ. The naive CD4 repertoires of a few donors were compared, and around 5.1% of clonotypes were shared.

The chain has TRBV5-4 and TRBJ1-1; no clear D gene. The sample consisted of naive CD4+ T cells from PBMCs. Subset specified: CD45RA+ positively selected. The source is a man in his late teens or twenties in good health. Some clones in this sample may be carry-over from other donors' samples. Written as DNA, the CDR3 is TGTGCCAGCAGCTTGGGGACTTCACGCCCGAACACTGAAGCTTTCTTT. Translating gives CASSLGTSRPNTEAFF.